This T cell receptor beta chain appears in the sequencing data of a study of cytomegalovirus exposure and HLA in healthy donors. Overall study context: Early release data held tens of millions of unique TCRs from HLA-typed donors. Study-wide points: The authors later linked a missense DCLRE1C variant to TCR beta V- and J-gene trimming. A later analysis reported that several of the most significant clusters appeared to be linked to common viral pathogens, among them Epstein-Barr virus. Sequencing likely generated an artifact that appeared as a cluster of highly shared sequence variants.

Details on this clone: Its target is unknown.

PCR used 60 Vbeta primers and 13 Jbeta primers. The assay was immunoSEQ multiplex PCR, and TCRdb's table has in-frame clones only and misses some. The data contain 200,000 or so clones, roughly 83% of them singletons. The CDR3 spans 14 residues. V was shortened by 5 bases and J by 4 bases, with 17 bases between the two germline ends. Looked up from germline, CDR1 is GTSNPN and CDR2 is SVGIG (reference sequence). The chain carries TRBV30 and TRBJ2-5; D might be TRBD2 (6 bases). The specimen sequenced was PBMCs. The clonotype comes from a boy aged 2 to 9 in good health and CMV-seronegative. Here the CDR3 DNA reads TGTGCCTGGGCGGGACGCCCCGAGGGAGAGACCCAGTACTTC. It translates to CAWAGRPEGETQYF.